The present T cell receptor beta chain was sequenced within a study of cytomegalovirus exposure and HLA in healthy donors. Findings and limits, study-wide: Analyzed later, most CMV-associated TCR beta chains appeared HLA-restricted.

This clone was detected a few times. What it binds is unknown. PCR primers comprised 60 Vbeta and 13 Jbeta primers. The data were produced by immunoSEQ multiplex PCR, yet TCRdb's version contains in-frame clones alone and is incomplete. The repertoire consists of approximately 180,000 clones, with 77% occurring once and the leading ten covering 3.7%. Germline V CDR1 and CDR2: SGHRS, YFSETQ. This CDR3 is built from 15 residues. V lost 4 bases and J lost 3; bases outside the gene matches: 4. The V gene is TRBV5-1, the J gene TRBJ2-1; 10 bases fit TRBD2. Input material: PBMCs. The sequence came from a woman aged 55 to 70 in good health and CMV-seropositive. The CDR3 protein is CASSLAGAGYNEQFF. The CDR3 nucleotides read TGCGCCAGCAGCCTAGCGGGAGCGGGCTACAATGAGCAGTTCTTC. Drawing the rest from reference TRBV5-1 and TRBJ2-1, the complete variable domain is KAGVTQTPRYLIKTRGQQVTLSCSPISGHRSVSWYQQTPGQGLQFLFEYFSETQRNKGNFPGRFSGRQFSNSRSEMNVSTLELGDSALYLCASSLAGAGYNEQFFGPGTRLTVL.